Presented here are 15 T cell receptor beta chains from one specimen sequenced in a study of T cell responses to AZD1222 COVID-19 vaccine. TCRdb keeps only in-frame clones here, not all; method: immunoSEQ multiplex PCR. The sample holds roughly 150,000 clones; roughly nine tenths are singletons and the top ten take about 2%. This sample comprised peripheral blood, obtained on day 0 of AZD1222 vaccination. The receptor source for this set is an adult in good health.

The CDR3 protein is CASSIGREQETQYF. The CDR3 DNA reads as TGTGCCAGTAGTATAGGGCGAGAACAAGAGACCCAGTACTTC. V is TRBV19 and J is TRBJ2-5; no clear D gene. Germline V lookup: CDR1 LNHDA, CDR2 SQIVND (reference sequence). V was cut by 1 base and J by 2 bases, with 8 bases left in between. This CDR3 comprises 14 residues.

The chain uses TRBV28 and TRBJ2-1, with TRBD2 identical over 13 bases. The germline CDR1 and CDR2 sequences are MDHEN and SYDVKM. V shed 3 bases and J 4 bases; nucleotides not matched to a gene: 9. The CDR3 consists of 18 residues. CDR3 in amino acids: CASSFSLAGGLTYNEQFF. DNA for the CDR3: TGTGCCAGCAGTTTCTCACTAGCGGGAGGGTTGACTTACAATGAGCAGTTCTTC.

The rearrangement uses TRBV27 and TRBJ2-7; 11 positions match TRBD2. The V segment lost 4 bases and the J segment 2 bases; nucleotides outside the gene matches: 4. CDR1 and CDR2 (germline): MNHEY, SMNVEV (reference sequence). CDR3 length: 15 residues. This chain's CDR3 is CASSSPSGGTYEQYF. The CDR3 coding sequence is TGTGCCAGCAGTTCGCCTAGCGGGGGGACCTACGAGCAGTACTTC.

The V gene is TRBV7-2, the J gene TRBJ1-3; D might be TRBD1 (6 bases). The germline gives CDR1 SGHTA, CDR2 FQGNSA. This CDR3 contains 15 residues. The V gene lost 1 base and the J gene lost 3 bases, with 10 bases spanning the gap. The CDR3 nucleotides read TGTGCCAGCAGCTTAGAGGGGGGGTATGGAAACACCATATATTTT. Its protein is CASSLEGGYGNTIYF.

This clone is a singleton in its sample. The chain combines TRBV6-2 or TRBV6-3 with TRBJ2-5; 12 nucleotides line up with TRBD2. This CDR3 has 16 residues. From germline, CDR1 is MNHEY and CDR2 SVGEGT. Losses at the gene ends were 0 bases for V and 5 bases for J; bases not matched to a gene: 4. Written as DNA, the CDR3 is TGTGCCAGCAGTTACTCCCGACTAGCGGGAGTGGAGACCCAGTACTTC. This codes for CASSYSRLAGVETQYF.

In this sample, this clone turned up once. Here the CDR3 DNA reads TGTGCCAGCAGCCCGGACCTAACCGATAATTCACCCCTCCACTTT. It yields the protein CASSPDLTDNSPLHF. The chain links TRBV7-2 to TRBJ1-6; no clear D gene. V lost 5 bases, J lost 5 bases, and 13 bases lay in between. CDR1 is SGHTA, CDR2 FQGNSA, per germline. This CDR3 comprises 15 residues.

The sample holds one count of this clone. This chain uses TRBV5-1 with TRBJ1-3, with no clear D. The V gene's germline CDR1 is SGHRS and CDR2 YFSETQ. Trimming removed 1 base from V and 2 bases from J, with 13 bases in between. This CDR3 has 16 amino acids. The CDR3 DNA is TGCGCCAGCAGCTTGTTCTCCGTCGAGGCTGGAAACACCATATATTTT. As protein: CASSLFSVEAGNTIYF.

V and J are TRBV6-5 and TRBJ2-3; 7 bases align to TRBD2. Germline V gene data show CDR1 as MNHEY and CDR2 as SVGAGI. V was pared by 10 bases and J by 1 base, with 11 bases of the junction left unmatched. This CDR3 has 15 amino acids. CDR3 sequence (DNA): TGTGCCACTCTTACCGGGACTACCGGCACAGATACGCAGTATTTT. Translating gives CATLTGTTGTDTQYF.

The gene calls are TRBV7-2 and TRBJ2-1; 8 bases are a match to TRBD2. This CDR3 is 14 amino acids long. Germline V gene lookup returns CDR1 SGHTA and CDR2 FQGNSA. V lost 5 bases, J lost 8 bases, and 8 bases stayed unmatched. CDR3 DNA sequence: TGTGCCAGCAGCGGTAACGGGGGGGTAGATGAGCAGTTCTTC. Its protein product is CASSGNGGVDEQFF.

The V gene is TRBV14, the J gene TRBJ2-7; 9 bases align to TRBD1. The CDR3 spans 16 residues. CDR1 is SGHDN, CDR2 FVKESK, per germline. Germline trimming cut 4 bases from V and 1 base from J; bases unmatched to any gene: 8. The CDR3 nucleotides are TGTGCCAGCAGCCCGAGGACAGGGGCTTATTCCTACGAGCAGTACTTC. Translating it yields CASSPRTGAYSYEQYF.

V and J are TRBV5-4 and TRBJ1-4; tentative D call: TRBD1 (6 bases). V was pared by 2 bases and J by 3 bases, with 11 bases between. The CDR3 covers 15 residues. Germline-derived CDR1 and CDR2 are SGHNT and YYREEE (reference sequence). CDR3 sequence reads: CASSFGGLANEKLFF. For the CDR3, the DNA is TGTGCCAGCAGCTTTGGGGGGCTAGCTAATGAAAAACTGTTTTTT.

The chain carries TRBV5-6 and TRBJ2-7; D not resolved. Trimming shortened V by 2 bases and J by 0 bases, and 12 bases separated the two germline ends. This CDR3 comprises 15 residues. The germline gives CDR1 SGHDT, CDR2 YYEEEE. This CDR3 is CASSFRRYSSYEQYF. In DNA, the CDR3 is TGTGCCAGCAGCTTCCGCCGGTATAGCTCCTACGAGCAGTACTTC.

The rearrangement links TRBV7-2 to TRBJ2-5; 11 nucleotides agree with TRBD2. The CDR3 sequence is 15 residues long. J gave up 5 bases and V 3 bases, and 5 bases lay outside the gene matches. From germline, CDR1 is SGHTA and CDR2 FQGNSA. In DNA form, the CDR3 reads TGTGCCAGCAGCTTTAGCGGGAGGGCCGTGGAGACCCAGTACTTC. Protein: CASSFSGRAVETQYF.

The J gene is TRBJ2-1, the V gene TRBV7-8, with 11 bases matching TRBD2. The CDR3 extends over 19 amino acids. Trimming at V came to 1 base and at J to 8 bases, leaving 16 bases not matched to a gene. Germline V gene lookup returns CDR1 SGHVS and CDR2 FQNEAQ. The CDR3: CASSLVSSGRRTTWDEQFF. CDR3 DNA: TGTGCCAGCAGCTTAGTATCTAGCGGGAGGCGTACAACCTGGGATGAGCAGTTCTTC.

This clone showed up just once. The CDR3 DNA follows: TGCGCCAGCAGCTTGCGTGGACAGGGGGCAACTAATGAAAAACTGTTTTTT. Encoded protein: CASSLRGQGATNEKLFF. The chain carries TRBV5-1 and TRBJ1-4; TRBD1 agrees at 10 bases. Unmatched junction bases numbered 3, after V lost 1 base and J lost 0 bases. The CDR3 is 17 residues long. Germline V lookup: CDR1 SGHRS, CDR2 YFSETQ.